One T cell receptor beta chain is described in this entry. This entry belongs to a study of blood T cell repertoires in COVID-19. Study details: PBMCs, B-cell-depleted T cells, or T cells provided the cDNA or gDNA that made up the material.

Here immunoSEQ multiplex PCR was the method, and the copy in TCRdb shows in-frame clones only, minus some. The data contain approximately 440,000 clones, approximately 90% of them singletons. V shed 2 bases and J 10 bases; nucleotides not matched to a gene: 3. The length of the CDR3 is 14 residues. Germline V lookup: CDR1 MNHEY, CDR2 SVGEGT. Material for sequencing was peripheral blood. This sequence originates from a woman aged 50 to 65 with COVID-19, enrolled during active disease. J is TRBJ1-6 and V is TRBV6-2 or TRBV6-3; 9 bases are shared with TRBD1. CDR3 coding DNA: TGTGCCAGCAGTTACCTGGGACAGGGCTCACCCCTCCACTTT. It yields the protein CASSYLGQGSPLHF.